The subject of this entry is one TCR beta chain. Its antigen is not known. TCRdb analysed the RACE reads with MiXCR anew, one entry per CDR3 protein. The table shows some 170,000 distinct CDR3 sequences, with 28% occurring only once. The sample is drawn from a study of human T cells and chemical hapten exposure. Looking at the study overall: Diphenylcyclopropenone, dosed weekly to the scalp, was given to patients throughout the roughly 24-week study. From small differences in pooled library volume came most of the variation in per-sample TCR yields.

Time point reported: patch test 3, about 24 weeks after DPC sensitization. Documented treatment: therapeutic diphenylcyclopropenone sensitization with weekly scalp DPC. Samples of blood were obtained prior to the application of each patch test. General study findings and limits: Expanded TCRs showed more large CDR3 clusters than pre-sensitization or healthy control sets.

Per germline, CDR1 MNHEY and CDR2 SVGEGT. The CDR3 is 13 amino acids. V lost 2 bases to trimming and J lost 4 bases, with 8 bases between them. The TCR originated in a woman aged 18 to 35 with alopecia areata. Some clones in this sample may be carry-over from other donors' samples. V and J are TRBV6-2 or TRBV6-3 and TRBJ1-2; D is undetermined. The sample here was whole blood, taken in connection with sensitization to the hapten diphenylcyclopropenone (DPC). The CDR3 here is CASSYGESYGYTF. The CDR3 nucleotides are TGTGCCAGCAGTTACGGTGAAAGCTATGGCTACACCTTC.